The text below deals with one T cell receptor beta chain. The record originates from a study of blood T cell repertoires in COVID-19. Study-level background: From T cells, B-cell-depleted T cells, or PBMCs came the material, which was cDNA or gDNA.

CDR1 and CDR2 (germline): LGHNA, YSLEER. Trimming shortened V by 0 bases and J by 1 base, and 11 bases separated the two germline ends. The CDR3 extends over 16 amino acids. Clones were read by immunoSEQ multiplex PCR, and TCRdb kept only the in-frame ones, dropping some. The repertoire includes 100,000 to 110,000 clones, under 90% of them detected once, and over 10% sits in the top ten. The chain links TRBV4-3 to TRBJ2-3, with D perhaps matching TRBD1 (5 bases). This clonotype was obtained from a human donor in a cohort sampled during active COVID-19. Input material: peripheral blood. The CDR3 loop reads CASSQEFGRGTDTQYF. CDR3 nucleotide sequence: TGCGCCAGCAGCCAAGAATTCGGCAGGGGCACAGATACGCAGTATTTT.